This TCR beta chain is drawn from a study of shared clonotypes between healthy human individuals. Study context: The donor group consisted of two women and a few men, aged 18 to 49.

The authors ran the assay at deep level. What was sequenced on ten immunoSEQ deep assay plates was unsorted PBMC DNA. The protocol was immunoSEQ multiplex PCR, while the TCRdb copy is restricted to in-frame clones and leaves out a portion. The table shows some 530,000 clones, with approximately 80% occurring only once. The specimen was PBMCs. This clonotype was obtained from a woman aged 40 to 50 in good health. Some clones in this sample may be carry-over from other donors' samples.

The CDR3 coding sequence is TGTGCCAGCAGCTTAGCTAGCACATCCTACAATGAGCAGTTCTTC. Translated, it gives CASSLASTSYNEQFF. The genes are TRBV7-2 and TRBJ2-1; D not certain. Germline-derived CDR1 and CDR2 are SGHTA and FQGNSA. The CDR3 consists of 15 residues. Trimming left V 0 bases short and J 1 base short, with 7 bases between.